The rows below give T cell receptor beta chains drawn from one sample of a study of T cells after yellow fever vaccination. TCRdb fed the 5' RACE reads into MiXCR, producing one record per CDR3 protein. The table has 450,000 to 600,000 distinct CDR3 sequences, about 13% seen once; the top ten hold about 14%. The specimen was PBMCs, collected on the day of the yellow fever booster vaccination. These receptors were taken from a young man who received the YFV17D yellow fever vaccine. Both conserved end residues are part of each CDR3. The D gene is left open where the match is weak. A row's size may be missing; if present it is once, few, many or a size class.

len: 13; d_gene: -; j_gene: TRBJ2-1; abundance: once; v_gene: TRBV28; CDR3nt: TGTGCAAGCGGAGGGAAAAGGTACAATGAGCAGTTCTTC; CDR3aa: CASGGKRYNEQFF
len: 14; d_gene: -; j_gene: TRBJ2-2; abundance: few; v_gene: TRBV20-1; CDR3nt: TGCAGTGCTAGAGTTAGCGAGAACACCGGGGAGCTGTTTTTT; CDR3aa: CSARVSENTGELFF
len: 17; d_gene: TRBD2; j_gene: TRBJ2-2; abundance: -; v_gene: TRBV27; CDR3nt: TGTGCCAGCAGTTTACAGGCGGGAGGACAGAACACCGGGGAGCTGTTTTTT; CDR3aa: CASSLQAGGQNTGELFF
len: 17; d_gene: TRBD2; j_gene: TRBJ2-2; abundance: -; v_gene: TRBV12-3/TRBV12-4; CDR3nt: TGTACCAGCCGACCCCGGGGGGGAGCCGCGGGAACCGGGGAGCTGTTTTTT; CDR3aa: CTSRPRGGAAGTGELFF
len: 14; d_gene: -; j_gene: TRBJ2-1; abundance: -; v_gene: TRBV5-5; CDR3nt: TGTGCCAGCAGCTTGCCCCTCACTAAGGCTGAGCAGTTCTTC; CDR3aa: CASSLPLTKAEQFF
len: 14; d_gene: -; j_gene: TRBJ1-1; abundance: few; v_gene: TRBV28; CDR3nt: TGTGCCAGCAGTGCTACAGACAGGAACACTGAAGCTTTCTTT; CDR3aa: CASSATDRNTEAFF
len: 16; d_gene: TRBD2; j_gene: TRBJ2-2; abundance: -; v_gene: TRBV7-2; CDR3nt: TGTGCCAGCAGCTTGGCTAGCGGGATGGTCACCGGGGAGCTGTTTTTT; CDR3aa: CASSLASGMVTGELFF
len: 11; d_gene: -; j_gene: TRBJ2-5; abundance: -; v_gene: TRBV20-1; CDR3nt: TGCAGTGCAGCCCCTGGAGAGACCCAGTACTTC; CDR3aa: CSAAPGETQYF
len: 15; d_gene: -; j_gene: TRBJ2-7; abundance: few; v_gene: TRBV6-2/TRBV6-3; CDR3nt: TGTGCCAGCAGTTACAATTTGGCCAACTACTACGAGCAGTACTTC; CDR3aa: CASSYNLANYYEQYF
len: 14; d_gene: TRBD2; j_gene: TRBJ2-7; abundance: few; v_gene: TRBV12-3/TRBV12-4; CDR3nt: TGTGCCAGCAGTTCCCCGGGGACTAGCGGGCACCTGTACTTC; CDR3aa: CASSSPGTSGHLYF
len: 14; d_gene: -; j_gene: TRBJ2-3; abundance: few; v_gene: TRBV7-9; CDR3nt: TGTGCCAGCAGCCGCGGGGCGGCCACAGATACGCAGTATTTT; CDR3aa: CASSRGAATDTQYF
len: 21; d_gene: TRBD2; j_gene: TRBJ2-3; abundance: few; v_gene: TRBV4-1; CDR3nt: TGCGCCAGCAGCCCGACATTGCTAGCGGGAGAGTCCGGGGGGAACACAGATACGCAGTATTTT; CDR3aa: CASSPTLLAGESGGNTDTQYF
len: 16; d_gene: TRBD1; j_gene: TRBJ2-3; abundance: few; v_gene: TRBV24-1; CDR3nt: TGTGCCACCAGTGAACGTGGGACAGCTAGCACAGATACGCAGTATTTT; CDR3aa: CATSERGTASTDTQYF
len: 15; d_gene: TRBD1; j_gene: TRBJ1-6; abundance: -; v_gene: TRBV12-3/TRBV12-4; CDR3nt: TGTGCCAGCAGAGAAAGGACAGGGAATAATTCACCCCTCCACTTT; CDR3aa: CASRERTGNNSPLHF
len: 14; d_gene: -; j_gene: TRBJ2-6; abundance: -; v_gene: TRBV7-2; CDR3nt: TGTGCCAGCAGCTTAGATGTTGGGGCCAACGTCCTGACTTTC; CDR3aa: CASSLDVGANVLTF
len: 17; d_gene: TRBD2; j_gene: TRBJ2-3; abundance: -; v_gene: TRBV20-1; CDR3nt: TGCAGTGCGGGCGGGAGAGGCGCCCGGGGTCCCACAGATACGCAGTATTTT; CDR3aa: CSAGGRGARGPTDTQYF
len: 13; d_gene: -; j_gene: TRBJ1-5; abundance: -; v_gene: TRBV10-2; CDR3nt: TGCGCCAGCAGTGGGGTTCGCTCAGAACCCCAGCATTTT; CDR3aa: CASSGVRSEPQHF
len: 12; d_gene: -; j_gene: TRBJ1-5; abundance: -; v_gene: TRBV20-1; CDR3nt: TGCAGTGCTAGAGGCAGGGCTCAGCCCCAGCATTTT; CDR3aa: CSARGRAQPQHF
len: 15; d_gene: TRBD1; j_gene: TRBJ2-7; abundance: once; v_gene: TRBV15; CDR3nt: TGTGCCACCAGCACAGACAGGGGGCGTTCGGACGAGCAGTACTTC; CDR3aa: CATSTDRGRSDEQYF
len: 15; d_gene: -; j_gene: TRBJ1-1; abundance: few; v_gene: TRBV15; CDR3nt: TGTGCCACCAGCCCCCCCGGGGGGCGGTCACCTGAAGCTTTCTTT; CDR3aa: CATSPPGGRSPEAFF
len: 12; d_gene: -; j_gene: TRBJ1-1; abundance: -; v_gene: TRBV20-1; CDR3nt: TGCAGTGCTAATCAGGGCCGACCTGAAGCTTTCTTT; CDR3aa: CSANQGRPEAFF
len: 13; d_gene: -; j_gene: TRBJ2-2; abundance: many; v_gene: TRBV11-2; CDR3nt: TGTGCCAGCAGCTTAGGCCCTGCCGGGGAGCTGTTTTTT; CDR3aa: CASSLGPAGELFF
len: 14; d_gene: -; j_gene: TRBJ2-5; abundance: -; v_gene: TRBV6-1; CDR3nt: TGTGCCAGCAGGACCCGGGTGCGGGCGGGGACCCAGTACTTC; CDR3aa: CASRTRVRAGTQYF
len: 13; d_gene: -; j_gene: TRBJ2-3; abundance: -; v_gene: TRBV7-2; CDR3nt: TGTGCCAGCAGCCCCTCCTGGCCGGATACGCAGTATTTT; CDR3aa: CASSPSWPDTQYF
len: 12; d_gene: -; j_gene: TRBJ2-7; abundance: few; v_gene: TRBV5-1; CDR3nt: TGCGCCAGCAGCTTTGTAGGGGGCGAGCAGTACTTC; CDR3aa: CASSFVGGEQYF
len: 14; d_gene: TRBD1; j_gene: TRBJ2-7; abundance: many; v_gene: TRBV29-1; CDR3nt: TGCAGCGTTTCCCCCGGGACAGGGGTCTACGAGCAGTACTTC; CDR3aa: CSVSPGTGVYEQYF
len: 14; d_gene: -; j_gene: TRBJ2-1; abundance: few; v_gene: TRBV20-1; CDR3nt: TGCAGTGCTAGTAGACTAGAACGGGCCAATGAGCAGTTCTTC; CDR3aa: CSASRLERANEQFF
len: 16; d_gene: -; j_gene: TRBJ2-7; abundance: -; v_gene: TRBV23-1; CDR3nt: TGCGCCAGCAGTCAATCTAGGCAGGGGCCGGTCTACGAGCAGTACTTC; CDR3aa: CASSQSRQGPVYEQYF
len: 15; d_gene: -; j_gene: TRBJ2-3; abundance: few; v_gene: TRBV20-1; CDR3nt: TGCAGTGCTAGAGACCCAGCCCGGGACACAGATACGCAGTATTTT; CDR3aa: CSARDPARDTDTQYF
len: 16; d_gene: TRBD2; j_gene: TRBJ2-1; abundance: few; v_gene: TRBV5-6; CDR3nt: TGTGCCAGCAGCTTCCCGGCGGGAGCTAGAAGTAATGAGCAGTTCTTC; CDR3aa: CASSFPAGARSNEQFF
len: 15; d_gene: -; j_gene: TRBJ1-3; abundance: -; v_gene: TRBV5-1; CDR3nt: TGCGCCAGCAGCGCGGGACGGAGCTCTGGAAACACCATATATTTT; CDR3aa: CASSAGRSSGNTIYF
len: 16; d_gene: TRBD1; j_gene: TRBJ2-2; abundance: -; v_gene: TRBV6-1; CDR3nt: TGTGCCAGCCGAATCTTGACAGGGTCGAACACCGGGGAGCTGTTTTTT; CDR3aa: CASRILTGSNTGELFF
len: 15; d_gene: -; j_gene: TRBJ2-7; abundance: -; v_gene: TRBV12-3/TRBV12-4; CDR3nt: TGTGCCAGCAGTTTATTAAAAGAGGGGGACTACGAGCAGTACTTC; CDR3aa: CASSLLKEGDYEQYF
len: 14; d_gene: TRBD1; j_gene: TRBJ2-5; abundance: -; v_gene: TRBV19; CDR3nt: TGTGCCAGTAGAAGGACAGGCAACCAAGAGACCCAGTACTTC; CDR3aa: CASRRTGNQETQYF
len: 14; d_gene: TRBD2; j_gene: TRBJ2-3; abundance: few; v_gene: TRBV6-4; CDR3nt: TGTGCCAGCAGTAGGTGGGAGGGAGCAGATACGCAGTATTTT; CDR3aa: CASSRWEGADTQYF
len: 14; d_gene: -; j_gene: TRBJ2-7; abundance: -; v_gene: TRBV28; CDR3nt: TGTGCCAGCAGTTTATCCATCGGGACAAACGAGCAGTACTTC; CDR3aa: CASSLSIGTNEQYF
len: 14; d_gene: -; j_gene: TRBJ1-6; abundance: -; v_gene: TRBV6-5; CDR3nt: TGTGCCAGCAGTTATACAACAGCGCATTCACCCCTCCACTTT; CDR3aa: CASSYTTAHSPLHF
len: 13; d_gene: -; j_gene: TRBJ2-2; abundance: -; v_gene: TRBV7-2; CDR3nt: TGTGCCAGCAGCAAGAGGGACACCGGGGAGCTGTTTTTT; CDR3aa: CASSKRDTGELFF
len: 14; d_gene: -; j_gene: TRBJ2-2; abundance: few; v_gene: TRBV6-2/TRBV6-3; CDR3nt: TGTGCCAGCAGGCCGGGGGCCTCGGCCGGGGAGCTGTTTTTT; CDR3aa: CASRPGASAGELFF
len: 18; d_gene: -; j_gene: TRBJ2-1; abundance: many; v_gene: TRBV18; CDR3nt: TGTGCCAGCTCCCCCGGCCGTAGGAGGATTACGTCCTACAATGAGCAGTTCTTC; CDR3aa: CASSPGRRRITSYNEQFF
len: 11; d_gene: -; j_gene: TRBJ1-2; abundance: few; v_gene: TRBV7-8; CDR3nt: TGTGCCAGCATATGGGGAGATGGCTACACCTTC; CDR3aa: CASIWGDGYTF
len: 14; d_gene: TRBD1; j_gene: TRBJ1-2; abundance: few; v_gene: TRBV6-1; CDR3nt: TGTGCCAGCAGTGAAGCTAGGGGACAGGGGCCCTACACCTTC; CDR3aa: CASSEARGQGPYTF
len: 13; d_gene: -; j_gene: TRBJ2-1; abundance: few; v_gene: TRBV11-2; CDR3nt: TGTGCCAGCAGCAACCGACCCTACAATGAGCAGTTCTTC; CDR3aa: CASSNRPYNEQFF
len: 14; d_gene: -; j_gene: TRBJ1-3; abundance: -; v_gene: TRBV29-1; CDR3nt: TGCAGCGCGGGGGGTCCTAGCTCTGGAAACACCATATATTTT; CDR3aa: CSAGGPSSGNTIYF
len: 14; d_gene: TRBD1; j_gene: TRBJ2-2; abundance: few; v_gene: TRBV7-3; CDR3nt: TGTGCCAGTGGGAAGACAGGGCTCACCGGGGAGCTGTTTTTT; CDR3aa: CASGKTGLTGELFF
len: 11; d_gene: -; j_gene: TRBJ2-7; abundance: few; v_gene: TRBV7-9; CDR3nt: TGTGCCAGCAGCAACGTCTACGAGCAGTACTTC; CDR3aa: CASSNVYEQYF
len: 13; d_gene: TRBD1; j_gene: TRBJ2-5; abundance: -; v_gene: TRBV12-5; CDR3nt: TGTGCTAGTGGGCCGGGACAGCAAGAGACCCAGTACTTC; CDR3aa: CASGPGQQETQYF
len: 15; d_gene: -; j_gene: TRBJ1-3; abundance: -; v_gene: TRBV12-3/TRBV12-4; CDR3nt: TGTGCCAGCAGCTCTGTGGACAACTCTGGAAACACCATATATTTT; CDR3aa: CASSSVDNSGNTIYF
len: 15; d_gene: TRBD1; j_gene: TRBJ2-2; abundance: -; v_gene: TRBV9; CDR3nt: TGTGCCAGCAGCGTGACAGGGACGAACACCGGGGAGCTGTTTTTT; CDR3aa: CASSVTGTNTGELFF
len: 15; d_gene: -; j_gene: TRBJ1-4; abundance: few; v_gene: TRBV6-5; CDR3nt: TGTGCCAGCAGTTACTCGAAGGGCGCTAATGAAAAACTGTTTTTT; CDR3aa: CASSYSKGANEKLFF
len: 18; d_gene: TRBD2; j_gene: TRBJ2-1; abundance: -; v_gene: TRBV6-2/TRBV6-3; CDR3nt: TGTGCCAGCAGTTCCCTATTCTTGACTAGCGGGCCTTACAATGAGCAGTTCTTC; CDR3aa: CASSSLFLTSGPYNEQFF
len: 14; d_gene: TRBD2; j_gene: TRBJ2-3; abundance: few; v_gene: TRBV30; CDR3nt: TGTGCCTGGAAGGGTAGCGGGGTCACAGATACGCAGTATTTT; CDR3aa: CAWKGSGVTDTQYF
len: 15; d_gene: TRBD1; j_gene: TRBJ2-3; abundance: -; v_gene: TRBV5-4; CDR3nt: TGTGCCAGTCGTTTGGGACAGGAGGGCACAGATACGCAGTATTTT; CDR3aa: CASRLGQEGTDTQYF